This T cell receptor beta chain came from a study of cytomegalovirus exposure and HLA in healthy donors. Study-level information: Unique TCR beta sequences numbering about 100 million came from about 179 million T cells in an earlier analysis. Findings and caveats of the study: Common viral pathogens seemed, in a later analysis, to connect with several of the most significant clusters. Later on, a genetic analysis was performed. It linked a missense variant in DCLRE1C with V- and J-gene trimming of TCR beta. Later on, analysis showed that most CMV-associated TCR beta chains appeared to be HLA-restricted.

CDR1 SGHDT and CDR2 YYEEEE come from the germline V gene. This CDR3 has 18 residues. V lost 0 bases, J lost 3 bases, and 13 bases stayed unmatched. Note on this clone: Antigen: not known.

The PCR used 60 Vbeta and 13 Jbeta primers. Assay: immunoSEQ multiplex PCR; the TCRdb copy retains only in-frame clones and omits some. The sample contains about 100,000 clones, around 60% of which appear only once. The receptor was isolated from a human donor in good health. V and J are TRBV5-6 and TRBJ2-5; 8 positions agree with TRBD1. The sample consisted of PBMCs. The CDR3 here is CASSLARGLDGGKETQYF. In nucleotides, the CDR3 is TGTGCCAGCAGCTTGGCCAGGGGGCTGGACGGAGGTAAAGAGACCCAGTACTTC.